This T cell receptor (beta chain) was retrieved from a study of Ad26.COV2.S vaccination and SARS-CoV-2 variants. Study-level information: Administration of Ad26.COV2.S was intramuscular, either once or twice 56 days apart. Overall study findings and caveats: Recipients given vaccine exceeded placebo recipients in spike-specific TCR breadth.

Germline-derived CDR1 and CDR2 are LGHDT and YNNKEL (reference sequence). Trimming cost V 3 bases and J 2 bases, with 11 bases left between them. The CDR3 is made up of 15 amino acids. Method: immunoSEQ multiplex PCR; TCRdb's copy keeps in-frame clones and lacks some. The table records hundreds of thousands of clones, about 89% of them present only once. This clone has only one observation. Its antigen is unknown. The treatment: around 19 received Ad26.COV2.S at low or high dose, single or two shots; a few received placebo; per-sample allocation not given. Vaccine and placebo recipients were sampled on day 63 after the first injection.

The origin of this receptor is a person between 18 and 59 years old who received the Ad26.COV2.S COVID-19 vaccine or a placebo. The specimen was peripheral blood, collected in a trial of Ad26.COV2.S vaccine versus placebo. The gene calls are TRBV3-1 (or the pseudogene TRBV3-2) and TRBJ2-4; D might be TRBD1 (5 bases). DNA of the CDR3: TGTGCCAGCAGCCACCCAGGGTTGACCAAAAACATTCAGTACTTC. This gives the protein CASSHPGLTKNIQYF.